Sequencing of this TCR beta chain was carried out in a study of post-analysis software for immune sequencing data. Whole-study results and caveats: The study found TRBV5-6, TRBV5-1 and TRBV20-1 among a few TRBV segments more frequent in patients than controls.

Concerning this clonotype itself: What it binds is unknown.

Germline-derived CDR1 and CDR2 are ENHRY and SYGVKD. The CDR3 loop spans 13 amino acids. The V end lost 2 bases, the J end lost 3 bases, and 8 bases lay between the germline ends. The TCR beta cDNA libraries contained unique molecular identifiers. TCRdb passed the PCR reads through MiXCR, listing each CDR3 protein once. The sample contains roughly 800,000 distinct CDR3 sequences, roughly 46% of which appear only once. The specimen sequenced was blood. The receptor was isolated from a girl aged 5-17 years with multiple sclerosis. The chain uses TRBV10-3 and TRBJ2-7; the D gene is possibly TRBD1 (6 bases). CDR3 protein: CAISETTGYEQYF. CDR3 bases: TGTGCCATCAGTGAGACGACAGGCTACGAGCAGTACTTC.